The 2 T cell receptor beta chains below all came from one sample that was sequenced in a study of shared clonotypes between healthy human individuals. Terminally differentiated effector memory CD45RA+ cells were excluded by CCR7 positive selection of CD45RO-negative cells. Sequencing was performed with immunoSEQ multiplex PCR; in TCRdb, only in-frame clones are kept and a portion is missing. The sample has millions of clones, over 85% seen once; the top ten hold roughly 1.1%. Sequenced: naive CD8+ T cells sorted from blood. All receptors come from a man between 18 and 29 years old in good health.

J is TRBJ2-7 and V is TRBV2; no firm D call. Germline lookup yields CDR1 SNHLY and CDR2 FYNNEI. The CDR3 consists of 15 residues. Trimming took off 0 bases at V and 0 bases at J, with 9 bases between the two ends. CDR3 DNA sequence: TGTGCCAGCAGTGAAGCGCACGGCTACTCCTACGAGCAGTACTTC. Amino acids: CASSEAHGYSYEQYF.

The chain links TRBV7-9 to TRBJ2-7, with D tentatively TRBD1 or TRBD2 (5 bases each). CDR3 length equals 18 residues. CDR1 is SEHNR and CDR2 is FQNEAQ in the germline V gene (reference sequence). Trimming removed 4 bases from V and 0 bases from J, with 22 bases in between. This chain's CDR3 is CASSSTGIGTGLSYEQYF. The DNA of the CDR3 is TGTGCCAGCAGCTCCACGGGGATAGGAACAGGCCTCTCCTACGAGCAGTACTTC.